These 8 T cell receptor beta chains were sequenced from one sample in a study of T-cell reconstitution after alpha-beta-depleted transplantation in children. Construction of the TCRbeta library involved unique molecular identifiers. TCRdb fed the PCR reads into MiXCR, producing one record per CDR3 protein. The sample lists fewer than 700,000 distinct CDR3 sequences; roughly 23% were seen once. The sample in question was PBMCs, mostly from graft donor cells, obtained 360 days after TCRalphabeta/CD19-depleted stem cell transplant. These receptors were collected from a boy under three years old who had a stem cell transplant for acute myeloid leukemia, so the T cells may come from the graft donor.

This clonotype was counted ten times or more. The CDR3 region is CASSLVQANYGYTF. The CDR3, as DNA: TGTGCCAGCAGCTTAGTGCAAGCTAACTATGGCTACACCTTC. The chain couples TRBV7-2 to TRBJ1-2, with D unresolved. The CDR3 extends over 14 amino acids. Germline V lookup: CDR1 SGHTA, CDR2 FQGNSA. The V end was cut by 1 base, the J end by 0 bases, with 6 bases between.

The chain employs TRBV5-1 and TRBJ2-5; unclear D gene. Trimming removed 2 bases at V and 5 bases at J, with 16 bases between. The CDR3 is 15 residues long. CDR1 and CDR2 (germline): SGHRS, YFSETQ. CDR3 in amino acids: CASSFTTIRMETQYF. CDR3 in DNA: TGCGCCAGCAGCTTTACCACTATCCGTATGGAGACCCAGTACTTC.

This clonotype was observed a few times. CDR3 amino acids: CASSLTGGALLQETQYF. CDR3 bases: TGTGCCAGCAGCCTCACAGGCGGGGCCCTCCTCCAAGAGACCCAGTACTTC. The rearrangement links TRBV7-3 to TRBJ2-5; TRBD2 might be the D (6 bases). V lost 5 bases, J lost 1 base, and 20 bases lay in between. The V gene's germline CDR1 is SGHTA and CDR2 FQGTGA. This CDR3 has 17 residues. Full variable domain (remainder filled in from reference TRBV7-3 and TRBJ2-5): GAGVSQTPSNKVTEKGKYVELRCDPISGHTALYWYRQSLGQGPEFLIYFQGTGAADDSGLPNDRFFAVRPEGSVSTLKIQRTERGDSAVYLCASSLTGGALLQETQYFGPGTRLLVL.

V gene TRBV20-1 combines with J gene TRBJ1-6, with D possibly matching TRBD1 (6 bases). Germline V gene lookup returns CDR1 DFQATT and CDR2 SNEGSKA (reference sequence). V was cut by 5 bases and J by 9 bases, with 20 bases left in between. The CDR3 loop spans 15 amino acids. CDR3 coding DNA: TGCAGTGCTTCAACCGGGGGGCAATACCCTTCACCCCTCCACTTT. Amino acids: CSASTGGQYPSPLHF.

This clonotype was counted only a few times. V gene TRBV20-1 combines with J gene TRBJ1-1; 7 positions match TRBD1. This CDR3 has 15 residues. J gave up 0 bases and V 3 bases, and 7 bases lay outside the gene matches. Germline CDR1 DFQATT, CDR2 SNEGSKA (reference sequence). The CDR3 here is CSARALTGLNTEAFF. The CDR3 coding sequence is TGCAGTGCTAGGGCCTTGACAGGGCTGAACACTGAAGCTTTCTTT.

This clonotype was seen only a few times. This sequence joins TRBV20-1 and TRBJ2-5; TRBD1 matches 7 bases. The CDR3 extends over 16 amino acids. With 0 bases clipped from V and 6 bases from J, the junction kept 13 bases outside the gene matches. Per germline, CDR1 DFQATT and CDR2 SNEGSKA (reference sequence). DNA for the CDR3: TGCAGTGCTAGAGACCCGACCGGGACAGTTCTAAAGACCCAGTACTTC. Its protein is CSARDPTGTVLKTQYF.

The rearrangement uses TRBV9 and TRBJ2-1; the D gene could be TRBD1 or TRBD2 (5 bases each). Germline V CDR1 and CDR2: SGDLS, YYNGEE. The ends were cut back, 0 bases at V and 5 bases at J, with 18 bases in the middle. This CDR3 is built from 17 residues. The CDR3 bases are TGTGCCAGCAGCGTAGGCTCGACCGGGACGCTAAACAATGAGCAGTTCTTC. Protein product: CASSVGSTGTLNNEQFF. Supplemented by reference TRBV9 and TRBJ2-1, the full variable domain reads DSGVTQTPKHLITATGQRVTLRCSPRSGDLSVYWYQQSLDQGLQFLIQYYNGEERAKGNILERFSAQQFPDLHSELNLSSLELGDSALYFCASSVGSTGTLNNEQFFGPGTRLTVL.

The sample holds a few counts of this clonotype. The genes are TRBV20-1 and TRBJ1-6; TRBD1 matches 7 bases. This CDR3 comprises 14 residues. J was trimmed by 8 bases and V by 3 bases; bases with no gene match: 7. From germline, CDR1 is DFQATT and CDR2 SNEGSKA (reference sequence). The CDR3 reads CSARTGRKDSPLHF. The CDR3 coding sequence is TGCAGTGCTAGGACAGGGCGGAAAGATTCACCCCTCCACTTT.